This T cell receptor (beta chain) was sequenced for a study of beta chain features in type 1 diabetes. On the study more broadly: Healthy donors, compared against patients, showed similar age, gender and cell yields. Findings and limits, study-wide: Lower insertion and higher deletion counts appeared at VDJ junctions in type 1 diabetes patients.

All of the isolated RNA was reverse transcribed, so expressed TCRB transcripts were sequenced. Only in-frame clones appear in the TCRdb table, and some are missing; sequencing was by immunoSEQ multiplex PCR. The data hold around 340,000 clones, with about 20% observed a single time. CD4+ naive, central memory, regulatory and stem cell-like memory subsets were isolated by sorting on CD45RO/CCR7/CD25/CD127/CD95/CD27. This clone was counted only a few times. Its antigen remains unidentified. This CDR3 region has 12 residues. The V gene's germline CDR1 is SQVTM and CDR2 ANQGSEA. V lost 4 bases and J lost 6, with 12 bases in between.

The source material was naive CD4+ T cells from blood. The chain recombines TRBV29-1 with TRBJ1-1; D is perhaps TRBD1 (5 bases). This sequence originates from a young woman in good health. CDR3 residues: CSVVRGPPEAFF. In DNA form, the CDR3 reads TGCAGCGTTGTTAGGGGTCCCCCTGAAGCTTTCTTT. Full variable domain (outside the CDR3, taken from reference TRBV29-1 and TRBJ1-1): SAVISQKPSRDICQRGTSLTIQCQVDSQVTMMFWYRQQPGQSLTLIATANQGSEATYESGFVIDKFPISRPNLTFSTLTVSNMSPEDSSIYLCSVVRGPPEAFFGQGTRLTVV.